The 19 T cell receptor beta chains given below trace back to one sample, sequenced in a study of T cells after yellow fever vaccination (dated 2019 in TCRdb). In the paper's terms, the treatment or condition label means: live attenuated yellow fever vaccine strain. Libraries were prepared through 5' RACE. TCRdb names Illumina NovaSeq 6000 as the instrument used. TCRdb cleaned the public reads at Q25 with fastp, built clones with MiXCR and kept in-frame beta chains. Each CDR3 protein appears once, grouped with its most common genes and DNA. Recorded for this sample are some 300,000 distinct CDR3 sequences; about 10% of them occurred a single time. Around 3.4% of the sample is held by the ten biggest clonotypes. Material: CD4+ T cells sorted from PBMCs, obtained 5 days after the yellow fever booster vaccination. All receptors derive from a man between 18 and 29 years old who received the YFV17D yellow fever vaccine.

This clonotype has at least ten counts. The V and J genes are TRBV5-1 and TRBJ2-7, with D possibly being TRBD2 (6 bases). Germline-derived CDR1 and CDR2 are SGHRS and YFSETQ. This CDR3 spans 15 amino acids. Trimming left V 2 bases short and J 4 bases short, with 16 bases between. The CDR3 here is CASSFLRGSRYEQYF. CDR3 nucleotide sequence: TGCGCCAGCAGCTTTCTACGGGGGAGCAGGTACGAGCAGTACTTC. Based on the CDR3 plus reference TRBV5-1 and TRBJ2-7, the full variable domain is KAGVTQTPRYLIKTRGQQVTLSCSPISGHRSVSWYQQTPGQGLQFLFEYFSETQRNKGNFPGRFSGRQFSNSRSEMNVSTLELGDSALYLCASSFLRGSRYEQYFGPGTRLTVT.

This clonotype was picked up a small number of times. The J gene is TRBJ1-2, the V gene TRBV20-1, with TRBD1 matching over 9 bases. Germline V lookup: CDR1 DFQATT, CDR2 SNEGSKA (reference sequence). V was pared by 3 bases and J by 5 bases, with 1 base of the junction left unmatched. There are 12 residues in the CDR3. The CDR3 coding sequence is TGCAGTGCTAGGGACAGGGGTTATGGCTACACCTTC. Its translation is CSARDRGYGYTF.

The chain is built from TRBV11-2 and TRBJ1-1; the D is unclear. CDR1 and CDR2 from the germline V gene are SGHAT and FQNNGV. V lost 5 bases, J lost 2 bases, and 9 bases lay in between. The CDR3 is 13 residues long. Written as DNA, the CDR3 is TGTGCCAGCAGCGCCGGGATTAACACTGAAGCTTTCTTT. Its protein product is CASSAGINTEAFF.

The sample holds a few counts of this clonotype. The rearrangement uses TRBV7-8 and TRBJ2-7; maybe TRBD2 (6 bases). The V end was cut by 5 bases, the J end by 2 bases, with 13 bases between. Germline V gene lookup returns CDR1 SGHVS and CDR2 FQNEAQ. CDR3 length equals 14 residues. This CDR3 reads CASSPRWEAYEQYF. The CDR3 DNA sequence: TGTGCCAGCAGCCCACGGTGGGAGGCCTACGAGCAGTACTTC.

This clonotype was seen ten or more times. The chain links TRBV4-3 to TRBJ1-5; 7 nucleotides line up with TRBD1. This CDR3 comprises 17 residues. The ends lost 0 bases at V and 6 bases at J; junction bases unmatched: 11. Germline V CDR1 and CDR2: LGHNA, YSLEER. The chain's CDR3 is CASSQDHRGGAGQPQHF. The CDR3 DNA is TGCGCCAGCAGCCAAGATCACAGGGGAGGGGCGGGTCAGCCCCAGCATTTT.

This clonotype was seen many times. V usage is TRBV10-3 and J usage is TRBJ2-7; D might be TRBD2 (5 bases). CDR1 is ENHRY, CDR2 SYGVKD, per germline. Trimming took off 4 bases at V and 3 bases at J, with 16 bases between the two ends. The CDR3 totals 15 residues. The CDR3 region is CAISAARGILYEQYF. Here the CDR3 DNA reads TGTGCCATCAGTGCCGCGAGAGGGATACTCTACGAGCAGTACTTC.

Only a few counts were recorded for this clonotype. The chain links TRBV7-2 to TRBJ1-1; 8 bases match TRBD1. The CDR3 length is 13 residues. J was trimmed by 3 bases and V by 6 bases; bases with no gene match: 3. CDR1 is SGHTA, CDR2 FQGNSA, per germline. The CDR3 reads CASRVQGDTEAFF. The CDR3 bases are TGTGCCAGCAGAGTACAGGGGGACACTGAAGCTTTCTTT.

This chain uses TRBV14 with TRBJ1-2; TRBD1 agrees at 7 bases. Germline assignment: CDR1 SGHDN and CDR2 FVKESK. The V gene end was trimmed by 7 bases and the J gene end by 4 bases; junction bases not matched to a gene: 12. The CDR3 has 15 amino acids. The CDR3 region has the DNA TGTGCCAGCACGCCTTACAGGGGTAACGGCTATGGCTACACCTTC. It specifies CASTPYRGNGYGYTF.

J is TRBJ2-5 and V is TRBV28, with D tentatively TRBD1 or TRBD2 (6 bases each). The CDR3 covers 15 residues. Germline values: CDR1 MDHEN, CDR2 SYDVKM. Trimming took off 3 bases at V and 4 bases at J, with 15 bases between the two ends. In nucleotides, the CDR3 is TGTGCCAGCAGTTTCCCTCAACAGGGAGGAGAGACCCAGTACTTC. This gives the protein CASSFPQQGGETQYF.

This clonotype was recorded a few times. CDR3 residues: CASSLRPVTPGELFF. CDR3 nucleotide sequence: TGTGCCAGCAGCTTACGGCCAGTGACCCCCGGGGAGCTGTTTTTT. The rearrangement uses TRBV11-2 and TRBJ2-2, with D unresolved. V shed 2 bases and J shed 6 bases, with 13 bases lying between them. Per the germline V gene, CDR1 is SGHAT and CDR2 is FQNNGV. This CDR3 is 15 amino acids long.

The gene calls are TRBV9 and TRBJ2-3; a weak D match, TRBD2 (5 bases). The V gene lost 0 bases and the J gene lost 4 bases, with 15 bases spanning the gap. Germline CDR1 SGDLS, CDR2 YYNGEE. This CDR3 is 16 amino acids long. CDR3 residues: CASSVGSGSEADTQYF. CDR3 nucleotide sequence: TGTGCCAGCAGCGTAGGCTCTGGGAGTGAAGCAGATACGCAGTATTTT.

This clonotype was detected many times. This chain connects TRBV30 to TRBJ2-5; 7 bases map to TRBD1. V shed 2 bases and J 2 bases; nucleotides not matched to a gene: 5. CDR1 and CDR2 from the germline V gene are GTSNPN and SVGIG (reference sequence). There are 14 residues in the CDR3. CDR3 loop: CAWSHPTGQETQYF. CDR3 nucleotides: TGTGCCTGGAGTCACCCGACAGGGCAAGAGACCCAGTACTTC.

This clonotype was found a few times. The rearrangement links TRBV7-2 to TRBJ2-2; 8 nucleotides line up with TRBD2. This CDR3 is built from 16 residues. Germline V gives CDR1 SGHTA, CDR2 FQGNSA. The trim removed 2 bases at V and 8 bases at J, leaving 10 bases unmatched. The CDR3 bases are TGTGCCAGCAGCTTAAGTTCTAGCGGGTTGATGGGGGAGCTGTTTTTT. Residues: CASSLSSSGLMGELFF.

The chain couples TRBV5-1 to TRBJ1-1; tentatively, D is TRBD1 (5 bases). V was shortened by 4 bases and J by 2 bases, with 12 bases between the two germline ends. The CDR3 runs 14 residues. From germline, CDR1 is SGHRS and CDR2 YFSETQ. The CDR3 region has the DNA TGCGCCAGCAGCCCGGACAAGCCCAACACTGAAGCTTTCTTT. Translated, it gives CASSPDKPNTEAFF.

The rearrangement links TRBV5-6 to TRBJ1-4; tentatively, D is TRBD1 (5 bases). The CDR3 runs 15 residues. The V and J ends lost 0 bases and 5 bases respectively, with 11 bases between them. Germline CDR1 SGHDT, CDR2 YYEEEE. The CDR3 coding sequence is TGTGCCAGCAGCTTGGCCCGGGACCCAAATGAAAAACTGTTTTTT. Translated: CASSLARDPNEKLFF.

This rearrangement joins TRBV5-1 to TRBJ2-3, with a tentative D call TRBD2 (5 bases). The V gene's germline CDR1 is SGHRS and CDR2 YFSETQ. The V and J ends lost 4 bases and 6 bases respectively, with 9 bases between them. The length of the CDR3 is 12 residues. Here the CDR3 reads CASSPGLDTQYF. The DNA for the CDR3 is TGCGCCAGCAGCCCCGGACTGGATACGCAGTATTTT.

In its sample, this clonotype was seen a few times. The chain links TRBV19 to TRBJ1-2; D call uncertain. Germline CDR1 is LNHDA and CDR2 is SQIVND (reference sequence). Trimming left V 4 bases short and J 6 bases short, with 12 bases between. The CDR3 contains 13 residues. The CDR3 DNA reads as TGTGCCAGTAGTACGCGAGGGCAGGATGGCTACACCTTC. This translates into CASSTRGQDGYTF.

In DNA form, the CDR3 reads TGTGCCAGCAGTTACGGCGCGCCTACAAATTCACCCCTCCACTTT. This translates into CASSYGAPTNSPLHF. V gene TRBV6-5 combines with J gene TRBJ1-6; D is undetermined. There are 15 residues in the CDR3. V was trimmed by 2 bases and J by 7 bases, leaving 12 bases between them. In germline, CDR1 is MNHEY, CDR2 SVGAGI.

The chain couples TRBV19 to TRBJ2-7, with D perhaps matching TRBD1 (5 bases). Trimming shortened V by 5 bases and J by 3 bases, and 14 bases separated the two germline ends. CDR1 and CDR2 (germline): LNHDA, SQIVND (reference sequence). CDR3 length: 14 amino acids. The CDR3 region is CASSPGRTNYEQYF. In DNA form, the CDR3 reads TGTGCCAGTAGTCCTGGCAGGACAAACTACGAGCAGTACTTC.